A selection of T cell receptor beta chains follows, all from one sample in a study of blood T cell repertoires in COVID-19. Measured with immunoSEQ multiplex PCR; TCRdb has only the in-frame clones, and not every one. The sample contains under 80,000 clones, roughly 77% of which appear only once. The sample taken for sequencing was peripheral blood. The receptors originated from a human donor in a cohort sampled during active COVID-19. Each CDR3 is given with its conserved first and last residue. Fields, in order: D gene, clone size, J gene, V gene, CDR3 DNA, CDR3 protein. D genes are given only for firm matches. Not all rows give a size; the values are once, few, many and, for expanded clones, a class.

NA,NA,TRBJ1-2,TRBV30,TGTGCCTGGAACGCCCGAGGTGGGGGGTCTGGCTACACCTTC,CAWNARGGGSGYTF
NA,NA,TRBJ1-2,TRBV7-9,TGTGCCAGCAGCTTGACAGTCTATGGCTACACCTTC,CASSLTVYGYTF
NA,NA,TRBJ2-7,TRBV28,TGTGCCAGCAGATTGCTCGGTTACGAGCAGTACTTC,CASRLLGYEQYF
TRBD1,NA,TRBJ1-4,TRBV7-8,TGTGCCAGCAGCCCCCAGGGGGTAGGACAGGGGATCATCGGAGAAAAACTGTTTTTT,CASSPQGVGQGIIGEKLFF
TRBD1,NA,TRBJ2-7,TRBV9,TGTGCCAGCAGCGTAGAGGGGGCTAGCGAGCAGTACTTC,CASSVEGASEQYF
NA,NA,TRBJ2-7,TRBV27,TGTGCCAGCAGTCTACGACAGAGCTACGAGCAGTACTTC,CASSLRQSYEQYF
NA,NA,TRBJ1-3,TRBV4-1,TGCGCCAGCAGACAGACAGGACCTGGAAACACCATATATTTT,CASRQTGPGNTIYF
TRBD1,few,TRBJ1-5,TRBV7-9,TGTGCCAGCAGCCGAGGGATGGGACAGGACCAAAAGCAGCATTTT,CASSRGMGQDQKQHF
TRBD1,NA,TRBJ2-5,TRBV7-2,TGTGCCAGCAGCTTAGTTCGGGCCGGGACAGGGGGGCGAGAGACCCAGTACTTC,CASSLVRAGTGGRETQYF
NA,NA,TRBJ1-5,TRBV28,TGTGCCAGCAGTTCGGTGGGCCTGGAGCCCCAGCATTTT,CASSSVGLEPQHF
NA,NA,TRBJ2-3,TRBV2,TGTGCCAGCAGTGAAATCAGCCTAGCTAGCACAGATACGCAGTATTTT,CASSEISLASTDTQYF
TRBD1,NA,TRBJ1-2,TRBV27,TGTGCCAGCAGTCTGGACAGGGGGCTCGGCTACACCTTC,CASSLDRGLGYTF
NA,NA,TRBJ1-4,TRBV27,TGTGCCAGCAGTCCCCTTGGGGGAGGTAACGAAAAACTGTTTTTT,CASSPLGGGNEKLFF
TRBD1,once,TRBJ2-7,TRBV6-6,TGTGCCAGCAACCCGGGACAGGGGGCAGGTGAGCAGTACTTC,CASNPGQGAGEQYF
TRBD1,NA,TRBJ1-4,TRBV5-1,TGCGCCAGCAGGGAGACAGGGACCCGGGAAAAACTGTTTTTT,CASRETGTREKLFF
NA,once,TRBJ2-7,TRBV2,TGTGCCAGCAGTGAAGCGGGAGGCATCGAGCAGTACTTC,CASSEAGGIEQYF
NA,NA,TRBJ2-1,TRBV7-8,TGTGCCAGCAGCTTATATAGCGGCTCCTACAATGAGCAGTTCTTC,CASSLYSGSYNEQFF
NA,NA,TRBJ1-1,TRBV6-2/TRBV6-3,TGTGCCAGCAGTTACCGGGGGATGACTGAAGCTTTCTTT,CASSYRGMTEAFF
NA,NA,TRBJ1-1,TRBV11-2,TGTGCCAGCAGCGGGGGGGCTGAAGCTTTCTTT,CASSGGAEAFF
TRBD2,NA,TRBJ2-7,TRBV10-3,TGTGCCATCGGGGGGGGTGTCACCTACGAGCAGTACTTC,CAIGGGVTYEQYF
TRBD2,NA,TRBJ2-7,TRBV11-2,TGTGCCAGCGGAATAGGCAGGAGGACTAGCGGGGGTTACGAGCAGTACTTC,CASGIGRRTSGGYEQYF
NA,NA,TRBJ2-7,TRBV23-1,TGCGCCAGCAGTCAATCTACGGGACACCTCTACGAGCAGTACTTC,CASSQSTGHLYEQYF
TRBD2,NA,TRBJ2-5,TRBV3-1/TRBV3-2,TGTGCCAGCAGACCTGGGACTAGCGGGAGTAGGGAGACCCAGTACTTC,CASRPGTSGSRETQYF
TRBD2,NA,TRBJ2-5,TRBV6-2/TRBV6-3,TGTGCCAGCAGTTACCTAGCGGGAGGGCCGTGGACCCAGTACTTC,CASSYLAGGPWTQYF
TRBD2,once,TRBJ2-2,TRBV6-2/TRBV6-3,TGTGCCAGCAGCCGACAGCCTAGCGGGAGGGCCGGGAACACCGGGGAGCTGTTTTTT,CASSRQPSGRAGNTGELFF
NA,once,TRBJ2-7,TRBV19,TGTGCCAGTAGTACAGGACAGACCTACGAGCAGTACTTC,CASSTGQTYEQYF
TRBD1,NA,TRBJ2-7,TRBV3-1/TRBV3-2,TGTGCCAGCAGCCGACTTACAGGGGGCCGGGACGAGCAGTACTTC,CASSRLTGGRDEQYF
TRBD1,few,TRBJ2-7,TRBV18,TGTGCCAGCTCACCCCCTAAGGGGGCGACAACCTACGAGCAGTACTTC,CASSPPKGATTYEQYF
TRBD2,once,TRBJ2-7,TRBV7-2,TGTGCCAGCAGCTTATTAGCGGGAGGGTACGAGCAGTACTTC,CASSLLAGGYEQYF
TRBD2,NA,TRBJ2-3,TRBV4-3,TGCGCCAGCAGCCAAGGAACTAGCGGGAGTCTAGATACGCAGTATTTT,CASSQGTSGSLDTQYF
NA,NA,TRBJ2-1,TRBV18,TGTGCCAGCTCACGCCGGACAGCGAGCTCCTACAATGAGCAGTTCTTC,CASSRRTASSYNEQFF
TRBD2,NA,TRBJ2-1,TRBV2,TGTGCCAGCAGTGACCCGGGACTAGCGGGAGGGTCCTACAATGAGCAGTTCTTC,CASSDPGLAGGSYNEQFF
TRBD1,NA,TRBJ2-5,TRBV11-1,TGTGCCAGCAGTTCGACAGGGGGCGGGCGAGAGACCCAGTACTTC,CASSSTGGGRETQYF
TRBD1,NA,TRBJ1-6,TRBV30,TGTGCCTGCACGGGACAGAGTAATTCACCCCTCCACTTT,CACTGQSNSPLHF
NA,NA,TRBJ2-7,TRBV21-1,TGTGCCAGCAGCACGCGGCCCCGCTCCTACGAGCAGTACTTC,CASSTRPRSYEQYF
TRBD1,NA,TRBJ1-6,TRBV5-6,TGTGCCAGCAGCTTTATGGGGACAGGGGAGTCACCCCTCCACTTT,CASSFMGTGESPLHF
NA,NA,TRBJ2-7,TRBV10-1,TGCGCCAGCAGTGAGTCGGGGAGTTTCGGCTACGAGCAGTACTTC,CASSESGSFGYEQYF
TRBD1,NA,TRBJ1-1,TRBV5-1,TGCGCCAGCACCCGCGGTGGGACAGGGGGTATCGGCACTGAAGCTTTCTTT,CASTRGGTGGIGTEAFF
NA,NA,TRBJ1-2,TRBV19,TGTGCCAGTACCTTTTCGGGGGATGCATGGGGCTACACCTTC,CASTFSGDAWGYTF